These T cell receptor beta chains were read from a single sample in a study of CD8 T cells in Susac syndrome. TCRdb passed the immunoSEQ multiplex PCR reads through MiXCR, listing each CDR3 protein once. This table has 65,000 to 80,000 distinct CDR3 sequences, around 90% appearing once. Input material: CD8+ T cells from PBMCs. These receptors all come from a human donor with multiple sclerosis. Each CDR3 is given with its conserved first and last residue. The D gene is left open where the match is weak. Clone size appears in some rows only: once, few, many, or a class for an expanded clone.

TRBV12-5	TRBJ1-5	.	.	TGTGCTAGTGGTTTGGTGGGGGAGGCCTCTCGTCAGCCCCAGCATTTT	CASGLVGEASRQPQHF
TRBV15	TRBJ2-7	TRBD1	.	TGTGCCACCAGCAGAGATCACCCCAGGGGGTACGAGCAGTACTTC	CATSRDHPRGYEQYF
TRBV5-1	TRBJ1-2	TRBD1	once	TGCGCCAGCAGCGAGGACAGGGAACCGGTGTGGGGCTACACCTTC	CASSEDREPVWGYTF
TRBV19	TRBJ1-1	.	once	TGTGCCAGTAAACCCCAGAACACTGAAGCTTTCTTT	CASKPQNTEAFF
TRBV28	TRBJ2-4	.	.	TGTGCCAGCAGTTCAGGACCCAGGACCAAAAACATTCAGTACTTC	CASSSGPRTKNIQYF
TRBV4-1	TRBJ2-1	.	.	TGCGCCAACAGCCGAAAAGCGGAGGGTGGAGATGAGCAGTTCTTC	CANSRKAEGGDEQFF
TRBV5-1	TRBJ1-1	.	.	TGCGCCAGCAGCTTGGGGACACTCACCACTGAAGCTTTCTTT	CASSLGTLTTEAFF
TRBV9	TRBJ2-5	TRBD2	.	TGTGCCAGCACTCCACCTCCGGGACTAGGGGGAGAGACCCAGTACTTC	CASTPPPGLGGETQYF
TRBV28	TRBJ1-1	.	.	TGTGCCAGCAAGCAGGGGATGAGCACTGAAGCTTTCTTT	CASKQGMSTEAFF
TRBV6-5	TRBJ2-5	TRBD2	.	TGTGCCAGCAGTTTGGGGACTAGCGGGAGTCTGGGCCAAGAGACCCAGTACTTC	CASSLGTSGSLGQETQYF
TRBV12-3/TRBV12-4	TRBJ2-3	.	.	TGTGCCAGCAGCTCAGGGGGGGACGGCACAGATACGCAGTATTTT	CASSSGGDGTDTQYF
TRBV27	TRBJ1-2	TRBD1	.	TGTGCCAGCAGCCAAGGGGGCCTGGCAGGGGCTTCGAAAGGCGGCTACACCTTC	CASSQGGLAGASKGGYTF
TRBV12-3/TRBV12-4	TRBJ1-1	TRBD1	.	TGTGCCAGCAGTCCGAGGACAGGGGGAGGGGCTGAAGCTTTCTTT	CASSPRTGGGAEAFF
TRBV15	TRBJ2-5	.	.	TGTGCCACCAGCAGAGGTGGGGAGACCCAGTACTTC	CATSRGGETQYF
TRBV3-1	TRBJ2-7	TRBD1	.	TGTGCCAGCAGCCAACCATTGGGGACAGGGGCCTACGAGCAGTACTTC	CASSQPLGTGAYEQYF
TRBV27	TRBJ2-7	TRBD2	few	TGTGCCAGCAGTTTAGTGGCGGGAGGATACGAGCAGTACTTC	CASSLVAGGYEQYF
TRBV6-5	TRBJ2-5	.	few	TGTGCCAGCAGCCAGGGATGGCGGCAAGAGACCCAGTACTTC	CASSQGWRQETQYF
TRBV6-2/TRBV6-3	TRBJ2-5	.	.	TGTGCCAGCAGGACTCCGGGCAGCGGGTGGCAAGAGACCCAGTACTTC	CASRTPGSGWQETQYF
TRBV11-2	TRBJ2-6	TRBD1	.	TGTGCCAGCAGCTTAGAAACAGGGGTCCCCTCTGGGGCCAACGTCCTGACTTTC	CASSLETGVPSGANVLTF
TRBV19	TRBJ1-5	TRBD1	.	TGTGCCAGTAGTCATGGACAGGGCAATCAGCCCCAGCATTTT	CASSHGQGNQPQHF
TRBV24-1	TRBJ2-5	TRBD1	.	TGTGCCACCAGTGACTGGACAGGGGCCCAAGAGACCCAGTACTTC	CATSDWTGAQETQYF
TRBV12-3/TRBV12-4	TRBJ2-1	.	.	TGTGCCAGCAGTCCGCCTGGCAGGGGAATATACAATGAGCAGTTCTTC	CASSPPGRGIYNEQFF
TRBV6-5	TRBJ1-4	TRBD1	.	TGTGCCAGCAGTTATGCAGGGGGGAGTCTGGGAGAAAAACTGTTTTTT	CASSYAGGSLGEKLFF
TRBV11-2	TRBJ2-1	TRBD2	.	TGTGCCAGCAGCCTACTAGCGGGAGAAAGGCCAGACAATGAGCAGTTCTTC	CASSLLAGERPDNEQFF
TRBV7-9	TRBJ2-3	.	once	TGTGCCAGCAGCTCCGTCTCGGAGGATACGCAGTATTTT	CASSSVSEDTQYF
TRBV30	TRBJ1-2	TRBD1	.	TGTGCCTGGAGCCTAGGACAGGGGGCATATGGCTACACCTTC	CAWSLGQGAYGYTF
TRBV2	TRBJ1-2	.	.	TGTGCCAGCACCGGTCGACAGGCGCCTAACTATGGCTACACCTTC	CASTGRQAPNYGYTF
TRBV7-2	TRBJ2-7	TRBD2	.	TGTGCCAGCAGCTTAATTACGGGGGGCGAGCAGTACTTC	CASSLITGGEQYF
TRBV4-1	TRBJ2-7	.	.	TGCGCCAGCAGCCAAGACCCCCAGCCCGGCTACGAGCAGTACTTC	CASSQDPQPGYEQYF
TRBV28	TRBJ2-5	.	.	TGTGCCAGCAGTTCTGGACACCTACCCGCACCACAAGAGACCCAGTACTTC	CASSSGHLPAPQETQYF
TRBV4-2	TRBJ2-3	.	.	TGTGCCAGCAGCCAAAGAGACAGTAACTCAGATACGCAGTATTTT	CASSQRDSNSDTQYF
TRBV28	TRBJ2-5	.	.	TGTGCCAGCAGTTCCAGCCCCTCGGAATCCGTGGAGACCCAGTACTTC	CASSSSPSESVETQYF
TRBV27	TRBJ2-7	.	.	TGTGCCAGCAGTTTACAGCTAAGCCCATACGAGCAGTACTTC	CASSLQLSPYEQYF
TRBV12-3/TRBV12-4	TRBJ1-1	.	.	TGTGCCAGCAGTTTCCTCGTCCGGCGAGGGGACCCAATGAACACTGAAGCTTTCTTT	CASSFLVRRGDPMNTEAFF
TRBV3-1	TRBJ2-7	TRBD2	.	TGTGCCAGCAGTAGCGGGAGCTCCGTCTACGAGCAGTACTTC	CASSSGSSVYEQYF
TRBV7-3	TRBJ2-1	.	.	TGTGCCAGCAGCTTAAGAGCGGACTCCTACAATGAGCAGTTCTTC	CASSLRADSYNEQFF
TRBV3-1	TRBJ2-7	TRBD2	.	TGTGCCAGCAGCCCTCCTGCAGGACTAGCGATCTACGAGCAGTACTTC	CASSPPAGLAIYEQYF
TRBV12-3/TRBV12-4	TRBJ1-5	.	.	TGTGCCAGCAGCGATGGACAGATCAATCAGCCCCAGCATTTT	CASSDGQINQPQHF
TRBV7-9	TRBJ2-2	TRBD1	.	TGTGCCAGCAGGGATGGACAGGGCTACACCGGGGAGCTGTTTTTT	CASRDGQGYTGELFF
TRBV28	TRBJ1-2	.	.	TGTGCCAGCAGTTCCCTTTGGGAATACTATGGCTACACCTTC	CASSSLWEYYGYTF
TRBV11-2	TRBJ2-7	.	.	TGTGCCAGCAGCTTAGAAATGGCGACAGGCTACGAGCAGTACTTC	CASSLEMATGYEQYF